This TCR beta chain was retrieved from a study of blood T cell repertoires in COVID-19. V gave up 4 bases and J gave up 0 bases, with 9 bases separating them. Germline values: CDR1 SGHVS, CDR2 FQNEAQ. This CDR3 has 14 amino acids. As originally analysed: Estimates of nucleated cell counts were drawn from the amplification of reference gene primers. Using immunoSEQ multiplex PCR, the repertoire was profiled, and TCRdb retains in-frame clones only, with some absent. The D gene and trimming were derived from the DNA, and the V and J assignments and clone size from that table. The top ten clones hold 3.4% of a sample with 140,000 or so clones, roughly 81% of them seen once.

V gene TRBV7-8 combines with J gene TRBJ1-2; D is possibly TRBD1 (5 bases). This receptor was taken from a woman in her fifties or sixties with acute COVID-19. The sequenced material came from PBMCs or T cells enriched from blood (not recorded which). The CDR3 DNA is TGTGCCAGCAGCTCTCCGACAGCTAACTATGGCTACACCTTC. This codes for CASSSPTANYGYTF.